Listed below are T cell receptor beta chains from one sample, sequenced in a study of shared clonotypes between healthy human individuals. Measured with immunoSEQ multiplex PCR; TCRdb has only the in-frame clones, and not every one. The top ten hold roughly 0.13% of the sample, which has about 2 million clones, 90% to 95% seen once. Sequenced input: naive CD4+ T cells sorted from blood. These receptor sequences come from a man aged 18 to 29 in good health. Both conserved end residues are part of each CDR3. The D gene is left open where the match is weak. Where a row states a size, it is once, few, many or the class of an expanded clone; other rows omit it.

cdr3_aa: CASSPRGDRGTYEQYF
cdr3_nt: TGTGCCAGCAGCCCGAGGGGAGACAGGGGCACCTACGAGCAGTACTTC
j_call: TRBJ2-7
v_call: TRBV9
d_call: TRBD1
clone_size: once

cdr3_aa: CASTSRTGELFF
cdr3_nt: TGCGCCAGCACGTCGAGGACCGGGGAGCTGTTTTTT
j_call: TRBJ2-2
v_call: TRBV5-1
d_call: NA
clone_size: NA

cdr3_aa: CASSLVQGGTEAFF
cdr3_nt: TGTGCCAGCAGCTTAGTTCAGGGAGGCACTGAAGCTTTCTTT
j_call: TRBJ1-1
v_call: TRBV7-9
d_call: NA
clone_size: NA

cdr3_aa: CASSYSGNTIYF
cdr3_nt: TGTGCCAGCAGCTACTCTGGAAACACCATATATTTT
j_call: TRBJ1-3
v_call: TRBV2
d_call: NA
clone_size: NA

cdr3_aa: CASGVSGVPYEQYF
cdr3_nt: TGTGCCAGCGGAGTTTCAGGGGTGCCCTACGAGCAGTACTTC
j_call: TRBJ2-7
v_call: TRBV6-5
d_call: NA
clone_size: once

cdr3_aa: CASRWTGGYTDTQYF
cdr3_nt: TGTGCCAGCAGATGGACAGGGGGCTACACAGATACGCAGTATTTT
j_call: TRBJ2-3
v_call: TRBV6-5
d_call: TRBD1
clone_size: NA

cdr3_aa: CASSPRTSGNAGELFF
cdr3_nt: TGTGCCAGCAGCCCGCGGACTAGCGGGAACGCCGGGGAGCTGTTTTTT
j_call: TRBJ2-2
v_call: TRBV7-2
d_call: TRBD2
clone_size: NA

cdr3_aa: CASSLLAGAGELFF
cdr3_nt: TGTGCCAGCAGTCTACTAGCGGGGGCCGGGGAGCTGTTTTTT
j_call: TRBJ2-2
v_call: TRBV6-5
d_call: TRBD2
clone_size: NA

cdr3_aa: CASSPQTGSGANVLTF
cdr3_nt: TGTGCCAGCTCTCCTCAAACAGGCTCTGGGGCCAACGTCCTGACTTTC
j_call: TRBJ2-6
v_call: TRBV18
d_call: NA
clone_size: NA

cdr3_aa: CASSLQGTEAFF
cdr3_nt: TGTGCCAGCAGCTTACAGGGGACTGAAGCTTTCTTT
j_call: TRBJ1-1
v_call: TRBV11-2
d_call: NA
clone_size: once

cdr3_aa: CASSPSGAYEQYF
cdr3_nt: TGCGCCAGCAGCCCTAGCGGGGCCTACGAGCAGTACTTC
j_call: TRBJ2-7
v_call: TRBV5-1
d_call: TRBD2
clone_size: NA

cdr3_aa: CASSLKRRGRSYEQYF
cdr3_nt: TGTGCCAGCAGCTTAAAGAGGAGGGGCAGATCCTACGAGCAGTACTTC
j_call: TRBJ2-7
v_call: TRBV7-9
d_call: NA
clone_size: NA

cdr3_aa: CASSLGVPYEQYF
cdr3_nt: TGTGCCAGCAGCTTAGGGGTACCCTACGAGCAGTACTTC
j_call: TRBJ2-7
v_call: TRBV7-6
d_call: NA
clone_size: NA

cdr3_aa: CASSLVGSSYGYTF
cdr3_nt: TGTGCCAGCAGCTTAGTAGGCAGCAGCTATGGCTACACCTTC
j_call: TRBJ1-2
v_call: TRBV7-2
d_call: NA
clone_size: NA

cdr3_aa: CASSLAGGPGELFF
cdr3_nt: TGCGCCAGCAGCTTGGCCGGGGGACCCGGGGAGCTGTTTTTT
j_call: TRBJ2-2
v_call: TRBV5-1
d_call: NA
clone_size: NA

cdr3_aa: CASSLRRSGNTIYF
cdr3_nt: TGTGCCAGCAGTTTACGGCGATCTGGAAACACCATATATTTT
j_call: TRBJ1-3
v_call: TRBV27
d_call: NA
clone_size: NA

cdr3_aa: CASSLGGSPSYEQYF
cdr3_nt: TGTGCCAGCAGCTTAGGGGGCAGCCCATCCTACGAGCAGTACTTC
j_call: TRBJ2-7
v_call: TRBV11-1
d_call: NA
clone_size: NA

cdr3_aa: CASRGGTDTQYF
cdr3_nt: TGCGCCAGCAGAGGGGGCACAGATACGCAGTATTTT
j_call: TRBJ2-3
v_call: TRBV5-1
d_call: NA
clone_size: NA

cdr3_aa: CASSLSGLLALEQYF
cdr3_nt: TGTGCCAGCAGCTTATCGGGCCTATTAGCCCTCGAGCAGTACTTC
j_call: TRBJ2-7
v_call: TRBV7-2
d_call: NA
clone_size: NA

cdr3_aa: CAISESAGERTDTQYF
cdr3_nt: TGTGCCATCAGTGAGTCCGCGGGGGAGCGCACAGATACGCAGTATTTT
j_call: TRBJ2-3
v_call: TRBV10-3
d_call: TRBD2
clone_size: once